This is a list of T cell receptor beta chains from one sample in a study of CD8+ T cells in alopecia areata. The table came from immunoSEQ multiplex PCR; TCRdb's copy has only in-frame clones and leaves some out. In the table there are some 210,000 clones, 66% of which are singletons. Source: CD4+ T cells sorted from blood, taken at roughly week 45, from a patient treated with tofacitinib. These receptors were obtained from a human donor with alopecia areata. Both conserved end residues are part of each CDR3. The D gene is left open where the match is weak.

>TRBJ1-5|TRBD1|TRBV19
TGTGCCAGTAATGAGGGACAGATTAAACAGCCCCAGCATTTT
CASNEGQIKQPQHF
>TRBJ1-1|NA|TRBV7-2
TGTGCCAGCAGCTTAGGTGGCGGGGGCACTGAAGCTTTCTTT
CASSLGGGGTEAFF
>TRBJ2-4|NA|TRBV5-6
TGTGCCAGCAGCTTTACGGGCGGCATTGAAAACATTCAGTACTTC
CASSFTGGIENIQYF
>TRBJ1-2|TRBD1|TRBV5-6
TGTGCCAGCAGCCGGGGACAGGTTAACTATGGCTACACCTTC
CASSRGQVNYGYTF
>TRBJ2-3|TRBD2|TRBV4-3
TGCGCCAGCAGCCAAGGAGCGGGGGGGCAGGGAGATACGCAGTATTTT
CASSQGAGGQGDTQYF
>TRBJ1-2|TRBD1|TRBV4-3
TGCGCCAGCAGCCCGGGACAGGGGGACTATGGCTACACCTTC
CASSPGQGDYGYTF
>TRBJ2-3|TRBD1|TRBV29-1
TGCAGCGTTCTGACAGGGAGCACAGATACGCAGTATTTT
CSVLTGSTDTQYF
>TRBJ1-5|NA|TRBV5-4
TGTGCCAGCAGCTCAAGGAGACAGCCCCAGCATTTT
CASSSRRQPQHF
>TRBJ1-1|NA|TRBV6-5
TGTGCCAGCAGTGGCAACTGGGGACGGGCGGCTGAAGCTTTCTTT
CASSGNWGRAAEAFF
>TRBJ2-6|NA|TRBV2
TGTGCCAGCAGTGGCCTACGGGGCTCTGGGGCCAACGTCCTGACTTTC
CASSGLRGSGANVLTF